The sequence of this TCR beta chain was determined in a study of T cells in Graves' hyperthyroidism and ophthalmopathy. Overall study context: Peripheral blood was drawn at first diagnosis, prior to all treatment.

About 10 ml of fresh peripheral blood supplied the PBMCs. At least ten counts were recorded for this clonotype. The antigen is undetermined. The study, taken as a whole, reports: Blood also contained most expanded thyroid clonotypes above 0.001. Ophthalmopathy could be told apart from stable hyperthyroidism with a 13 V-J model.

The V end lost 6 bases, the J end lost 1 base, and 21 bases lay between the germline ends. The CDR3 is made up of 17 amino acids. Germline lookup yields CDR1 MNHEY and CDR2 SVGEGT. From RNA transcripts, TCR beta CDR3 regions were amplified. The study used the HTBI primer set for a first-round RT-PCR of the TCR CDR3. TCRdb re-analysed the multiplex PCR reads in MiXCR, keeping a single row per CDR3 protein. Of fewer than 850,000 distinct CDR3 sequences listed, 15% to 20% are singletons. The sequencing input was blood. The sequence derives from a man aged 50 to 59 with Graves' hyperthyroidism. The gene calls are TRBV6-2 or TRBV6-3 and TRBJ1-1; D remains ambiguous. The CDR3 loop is CASRYMTVAQRNTEAFF. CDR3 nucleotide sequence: TGTGCCAGCAGGTATATGACTGTGGCCCAGAGGAACACTGAAGCTTTCTTT.